Listed below are T cell receptor beta chains from one sample, sequenced in a study of CD4 T cells in relation to SARS-CoV-2 and coronaviruses. No cognate antigen is known for these TCRs. TCRdb's table, derived via immunoSEQ multiplex PCR, lists solely in-frame clones and lacks some. Altogether roughly 29,000 clones are present, around three quarters being singletons, with the ten largest covering approximately 22%. The material sequenced was CD4+ T cells from PBMCs, cultured in vitro. These receptors were taken from a human donor in good health. The CDR3 runs from the conserved cysteine through the conserved F or W. The D gene is left open where the match is weak. Clone size appears in some rows only: once, few, many, or a class for an expanded clone.

abundance: NA
j_gene: TRBJ2-1
v_gene: TRBV9
d_gene: NA
CDR3nt: TGTGCCAGCAGCGTAGTCGTGGGGACCTACAATGAGCAGTTCTTC
CDR3aa: CASSVVVGTYNEQFF

abundance: NA
j_gene: TRBJ2-1
v_gene: TRBV7-3
d_gene: NA
CDR3nt: TGTGCCAGCAGCTTAACCCCTGTCGTGGGCGATGAGCAGTTCTTC
CDR3aa: CASSLTPVVGDEQFF

abundance: NA
j_gene: TRBJ2-2
v_gene: TRBV6-2/TRBV6-3
d_gene: NA
CDR3nt: TGTGCCAGCAGCACCTCTGGGCCACCTACCGGGGAGCTGTTTTTT
CDR3aa: CASSTSGPPTGELFF

abundance: NA
j_gene: TRBJ2-3
v_gene: TRBV29-1
d_gene: NA
CDR3nt: TGCAGCGCCGCTTTCAGCCAGGGCACAGATACGCAGTATTTT
CDR3aa: CSAAFSQGTDTQYF

abundance: NA
j_gene: TRBJ2-3
v_gene: TRBV11-3
d_gene: NA
CDR3nt: TGTGCCAGCAGCTCTCGGGGAGACCACGATACGCAGTATTTT
CDR3aa: CASSSRGDHDTQYF

abundance: NA
j_gene: TRBJ2-1
v_gene: TRBV12-5
d_gene: NA
CDR3nt: TGTGCTAGTGGTTTGGTACAAATAGGGAGACCCTACAATGAGCAGTTCTTC
CDR3aa: CASGLVQIGRPYNEQFF

abundance: NA
j_gene: TRBJ1-2
v_gene: TRBV27
d_gene: TRBD1
CDR3nt: TGTGCCAGCAGATTCGACAGGGTTGGGTATGGCTACACCTTC
CDR3aa: CASRFDRVGYGYTF

abundance: NA
j_gene: TRBJ1-4
v_gene: TRBV9
d_gene: NA
CDR3nt: TGTGCCAGCAGCGTAGGCCAGGGTGGGGAAAAACTGTTTTTT
CDR3aa: CASSVGQGGEKLFF

abundance: NA
j_gene: TRBJ1-2
v_gene: TRBV18
d_gene: NA
CDR3nt: TGTGCCAGCTCACCCATCGCCGGGGAGGACTATGGCTACACCTTC
CDR3aa: CASSPIAGEDYGYTF

abundance: NA
j_gene: TRBJ2-1
v_gene: TRBV11-1
d_gene: NA
CDR3nt: TGTGCCAGCAGCTTATGTGAGGCAAGGTGGTTTTGTGAGCAGTTCTTC
CDR3aa: CASSLCEARWFCEQFF

abundance: NA
j_gene: TRBJ2-7
v_gene: TRBV3-1/TRBV3-2
d_gene: TRBD2
CDR3nt: TGTGCCAGCAGCGGACGCGGGGGCTCCTACGAGCAGTACTTC
CDR3aa: CASSGRGGSYEQYF

abundance: NA
j_gene: TRBJ2-7
v_gene: TRBV7-3
d_gene: TRBD1
CDR3nt: TGTGCCAGCAGCTTAACAAAGGACAGGGCGGCCGAGCAGTACTTC
CDR3aa: CASSLTKDRAAEQYF

abundance: once
j_gene: TRBJ2-2
v_gene: TRBV5-1
d_gene: TRBD2
CDR3nt: TGCGCCAGCAGCTTGGGTCGGACTAGCGTCGTCACCGGGGAGCTGTTTTTT
CDR3aa: CASSLGRTSVVTGELFF

abundance: few
j_gene: TRBJ2-5
v_gene: TRBV6-2/TRBV6-3
d_gene: NA
CDR3nt: TGTGCCAGCAGCCGATGGGCGGCCCAAGAGACCCAGTACTTC
CDR3aa: CASSRWAAQETQYF

abundance: NA
j_gene: TRBJ1-5
v_gene: TRBV7-2
d_gene: NA
CDR3nt: TGTGCCAGCAGCTTAGATGATCAGCCCCAGCATTTT
CDR3aa: CASSLDDQPQHF

abundance: NA
j_gene: TRBJ1-3
v_gene: TRBV4-3
d_gene: TRBD1
CDR3nt: TGCGCCAGCAGCCAAGATTGGGGACAGGGGGCGAAAGGAAACACCATATATTTT
CDR3aa: CASSQDWGQGAKGNTIYF

abundance: NA
j_gene: TRBJ1-5
v_gene: TRBV7-6
d_gene: NA
CDR3nt: TGTGCCAGCAGCACGGGGGGTCAGCCCCAGCATTTT
CDR3aa: CASSTGGQPQHF

abundance: NA
j_gene: TRBJ2-1
v_gene: TRBV7-2
d_gene: NA
CDR3nt: TGTGCCAGCAGCTTAGCCCCCCAGGCCCGCAATGAGCAGTTCTTC
CDR3aa: CASSLAPQARNEQFF

abundance: NA
j_gene: TRBJ1-3
v_gene: TRBV5-5
d_gene: NA
CDR3nt: TGTGCCAGCAGTCCCGGGGGTTCCTCTGGAAACACCATATATTTT
CDR3aa: CASSPGGSSGNTIYF

abundance: NA
j_gene: TRBJ1-4
v_gene: TRBV5-4
d_gene: TRBD1
CDR3nt: TGTGCCAGCAGCGATCAGACAGGGTCTGAAAAACTGTTTTTT
CDR3aa: CASSDQTGSEKLFF

abundance: once
j_gene: TRBJ2-5
v_gene: TRBV9
d_gene: TRBD2
CDR3nt: TGTGCCAGCACCACCGGGGGAGGGTTGGGAGAGACCCAGTACTTC
CDR3aa: CASTTGGGLGETQYF

abundance: NA
j_gene: TRBJ2-5
v_gene: TRBV29-1
d_gene: NA
CDR3nt: TGCAGCGCTCATCCCGGAGCAGAGACCCAGTACTTC
CDR3aa: CSAHPGAETQYF

abundance: NA
j_gene: TRBJ1-2
v_gene: TRBV7-2
d_gene: NA
CDR3nt: TGTGCCAGCAGCTTAGGGGGGTCCTTGGGGAGGTCTAAAGGCTACACCTTC
CDR3aa: CASSLGGSLGRSKGYTF

abundance: NA
j_gene: TRBJ2-5
v_gene: TRBV30
d_gene: TRBD2
CDR3nt: TGTGCCGTGACTAGCGGAACGATAGGGACCCAGTACTTC
CDR3aa: CAVTSGTIGTQYF

abundance: NA
j_gene: TRBJ2-7
v_gene: TRBV10-1
d_gene: NA
CDR3nt: TGCGCCAGCATAACTGAAAACTACGAGCAGTACTTC
CDR3aa: CASITENYEQYF

abundance: NA
j_gene: TRBJ2-1
v_gene: TRBV11-2
d_gene: TRBD2
CDR3nt: TGTGCCAGCAGCTTAGGGCGGGGGGGCCTCAATGAGCAGTTCTTC
CDR3aa: CASSLGRGGLNEQFF

abundance: NA
j_gene: TRBJ2-7
v_gene: TRBV7-2
d_gene: NA
CDR3nt: TGTGCCAGCAGCTCGAGTAGACACGAGCAGTACTTC
CDR3aa: CASSSSRHEQYF

abundance: NA
j_gene: TRBJ1-5
v_gene: TRBV21-1
d_gene: NA
CDR3nt: TGTGCCAGCAGCAAATTCCTAACAGGGGAGCAGCCCCAGCATTTT
CDR3aa: CASSKFLTGEQPQHF

abundance: NA
j_gene: TRBJ2-4
v_gene: TRBV10-3
d_gene: NA
CDR3nt: TGTGCCATCAGTGAGTTAGGGGACCTAGCCAAAAACATTCAGTACTTC
CDR3aa: CAISELGDLAKNIQYF

abundance: NA
j_gene: TRBJ1-2
v_gene: TRBV3-1/TRBV3-2
d_gene: NA
CDR3nt: TGTGCCAGCAGCCAAGGTGGGGTCCAGGCCTATGGCTACACCTTC
CDR3aa: CASSQGGVQAYGYTF

abundance: NA
j_gene: TRBJ1-5
v_gene: TRBV19
d_gene: TRBD1
CDR3nt: TGTGCCAGTAGTCCACGTCCAGGGGGAAGCAATCAGCCCCAGCATTTT
CDR3aa: CASSPRPGGSNQPQHF

abundance: few
j_gene: TRBJ2-3
v_gene: TRBV5-4
d_gene: NA
CDR3nt: TGTGCCAGCAGCTTGGCAGGGTTAGGGGATACGCAGTATTTT
CDR3aa: CASSLAGLGDTQYF

abundance: NA
j_gene: TRBJ2-5
v_gene: TRBV6-2/TRBV6-3
d_gene: NA
CDR3nt: TGTGCCAGCAGTTACTACCACGTCGGGGCAGGCCCTCAAGAGACCCAGTACTTC
CDR3aa: CASSYYHVGAGPQETQYF

abundance: few
j_gene: TRBJ2-4
v_gene: TRBV4-1
d_gene: TRBD1
CDR3nt: TGCGCCAGCAGCCAACAGGGACAGGGCGGCATTCAGTACTTC
CDR3aa: CASSQQGQGGIQYF

abundance: NA
j_gene: TRBJ2-1
v_gene: TRBV30
d_gene: NA
CDR3nt: TGTGCCTGGAGTGTTGGGCGGTGGGGGATCTACAATGAGCAGTTCTTC
CDR3aa: CAWSVGRWGIYNEQFF

abundance: NA
j_gene: TRBJ2-7
v_gene: TRBV3-1/TRBV3-2
d_gene: NA
CDR3nt: TGTGCCAGCAGCCCGGACTACTCCTACGAGCAGTACTTC
CDR3aa: CASSPDYSYEQYF

abundance: NA
j_gene: TRBJ1-3
v_gene: TRBV12-3/TRBV12-4
d_gene: NA
CDR3nt: TGTGCCAGCAGTTTGGGACCGGGAAACACCATATATTTT
CDR3aa: CASSLGPGNTIYF

abundance: NA
j_gene: TRBJ2-7
v_gene: TRBV6-5
d_gene: TRBD2
CDR3nt: TGTGCCAGCAGTTATTCCGGACTAGCGGGAGGACGTGAGCAGTACTTC
CDR3aa: CASSYSGLAGGREQYF

abundance: NA
j_gene: TRBJ2-1
v_gene: TRBV7-8
d_gene: NA
CDR3nt: TGTGCCAGCAGTCCGAGGAGGGTTTACAATGAGCAGTTCTTC
CDR3aa: CASSPRRVYNEQFF

abundance: NA
j_gene: TRBJ2-5
v_gene: TRBV5-1
d_gene: NA
CDR3nt: TGCGCCAGCAGCTTGGGGGTAGGGGAGACCCAGTACTTC
CDR3aa: CASSLGVGETQYF

abundance: NA
j_gene: TRBJ2-1
v_gene: TRBV4-3
d_gene: TRBD2
CDR3nt: TGCGCCAGCAGCCAAGCGGGGACTAGCGGGATTCCTTACAATGAGCAGTTCTTC
CDR3aa: CASSQAGTSGIPYNEQFF

abundance: NA
j_gene: TRBJ1-1
v_gene: TRBV3-1/TRBV3-2
d_gene: TRBD1
CDR3nt: TGTGCCAGCAGATATTTGACAGGGTTGAACACTGAAGCTTTCTTT
CDR3aa: CASRYLTGLNTEAFF

abundance: NA
j_gene: TRBJ1-5
v_gene: TRBV6-2/TRBV6-3
d_gene: NA
CDR3nt: TGTGCCAGCAGCAGGGTTCGCAATCAGCCCCAGCATTTT
CDR3aa: CASSRVRNQPQHF

abundance: NA
j_gene: TRBJ2-5
v_gene: TRBV7-6
d_gene: NA
CDR3nt: TGTGCCAGCAGCTTAGAGGTGCAGATACAGTACCAAGAGACCCAGTACTTC
CDR3aa: CASSLEVQIQYQETQYF

abundance: NA
j_gene: TRBJ2-7
v_gene: TRBV29-1
d_gene: TRBD1
CDR3nt: TGCAGCGTCCCGGGACAGGGGGGGTACGAGCAGTACTTC
CDR3aa: CSVPGQGGYEQYF

abundance: NA
j_gene: TRBJ2-3
v_gene: TRBV5-1
d_gene: NA
CDR3nt: TGCGCCAGCAGCTTGGCCCGGGGGCTGAGCACAGATACGCAGTATTTT
CDR3aa: CASSLARGLSTDTQYF

abundance: NA
j_gene: TRBJ1-5
v_gene: TRBV7-9
d_gene: NA
CDR3nt: TGTGCCAGCAGCTTACTAGGGACCAATCAGCCCCAGCATTTT
CDR3aa: CASSLLGTNQPQHF

abundance: NA
j_gene: TRBJ2-7
v_gene: TRBV7-2
d_gene: TRBD2
CDR3nt: TGTGCCAGCAGTCCCAGCGGGGCGGGGGGGTGGCAGTACTTC
CDR3aa: CASSPSGAGGWQYF

abundance: NA
j_gene: TRBJ2-1
v_gene: TRBV6-2/TRBV6-3
d_gene: TRBD1
CDR3nt: TGTGCCAGCAGTCGCCCCGGGACAGGGATTGGTGAGCAGTTCTTC
CDR3aa: CASSRPGTGIGEQFF

abundance: few
j_gene: TRBJ2-7
v_gene: TRBV10-1
d_gene: NA
CDR3nt: TGCGCCAGCAGTTCGGGACCTGGGGAGCAGTACTTC
CDR3aa: CASSSGPGEQYF

abundance: NA
j_gene: TRBJ2-7
v_gene: TRBV7-9
d_gene: NA
CDR3nt: TGTGCCAGCAGCTCGAACGGGGTCGCCTACGAGCAGTACTTC
CDR3aa: CASSSNGVAYEQYF

abundance: few
j_gene: TRBJ2-7
v_gene: TRBV10-3
d_gene: NA
CDR3nt: TGTGCCATCATTCCCAGCTCGAAGGTCGTCGAGCAGTACTTC
CDR3aa: CAIIPSSKVVEQYF

abundance: NA
j_gene: TRBJ1-4
v_gene: TRBV6-5
d_gene: NA
CDR3nt: TGTGCCAGCAGTTACGACCCAGGAGGGAAACTGTTTTTT
CDR3aa: CASSYDPGGKLFF

abundance: NA
j_gene: TRBJ2-1
v_gene: TRBV6-5
d_gene: TRBD1
CDR3nt: TGTGCCAGCTTCCGGGACAGGGCTTACAATGAGCAGTTCTTC
CDR3aa: CASFRDRAYNEQFF

abundance: NA
j_gene: TRBJ1-5
v_gene: TRBV19
d_gene: NA
CDR3nt: TGTGCCAGTAATCCGTCGGACAGAGGGAATCAGCCCCAGCATTTT
CDR3aa: CASNPSDRGNQPQHF

abundance: NA
j_gene: TRBJ2-5
v_gene: TRBV7-3
d_gene: NA
CDR3nt: TGTGCCAGCAAAGCGACCCAGTACTTC
CDR3aa: CASKATQYF

abundance: NA
j_gene: TRBJ1-1
v_gene: TRBV2
d_gene: TRBD1
CDR3nt: TGTGCCAGCAGTAAAGGACAGGGCGGAAATACTGAAGCTTTCTTT
CDR3aa: CASSKGQGGNTEAFF

abundance: NA
j_gene: TRBJ1-2
v_gene: TRBV29-1
d_gene: NA
CDR3nt: TGCAGCGTAGGACACAGGGACTACACCTTC
CDR3aa: CSVGHRDYTF

abundance: NA
j_gene: TRBJ2-7
v_gene: TRBV5-6
d_gene: NA
CDR3nt: TGTGCCAGCAGCTTGAGGGTGACGGTTTACTACGAGCAGTACTTC
CDR3aa: CASSLRVTVYYEQYF

abundance: NA
j_gene: TRBJ1-3
v_gene: TRBV7-8
d_gene: NA
CDR3nt: TGTGCCAGCAGCTTAGCAGGGAGCTCTGGAAACACCATATATTTT
CDR3aa: CASSLAGSSGNTIYF